This TCR beta chain was found in a study of T cell repertoires in cytomegalovirus infection. This clonotype was recorded once. With a much larger clone just one base away, this may be a read error. The CDR3 sequence is 16 residues long. Germline V gene lookup returns CDR1 SGHVT and CDR2 SQSDAQ. A single record per CDR3 protein comes from TCRdb applying MiXCR to the reads. The table lists 200,000 to 300,000 distinct CDR3 sequences, around 13% of them singletons. The V gene is TRBV7-4, the J gene TRBJ2-3; TRBD2 matches 11 bases. Sequencing used PBMCs. This clonotype originated in a human donor in good health (CMV status not recorded). Some clones in this sample may be carry-over from other donors' samples. CDR3 nucleotides: TGTACCAGCAGCTTCCCGACTAGCGGGGAATCAGATACGCAGTATTTT. Translation gives CTSSFPTSGESDTQYF.